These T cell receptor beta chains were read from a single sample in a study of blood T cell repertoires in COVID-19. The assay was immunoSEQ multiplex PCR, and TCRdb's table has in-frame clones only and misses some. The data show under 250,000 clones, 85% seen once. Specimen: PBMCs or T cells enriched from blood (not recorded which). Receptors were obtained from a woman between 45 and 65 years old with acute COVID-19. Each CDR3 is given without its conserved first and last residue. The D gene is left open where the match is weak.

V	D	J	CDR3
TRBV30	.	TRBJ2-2	AWTQAMYGELF
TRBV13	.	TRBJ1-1	ASSLGTPSEAF
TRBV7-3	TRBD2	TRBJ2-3	ASSNRAGGTQY
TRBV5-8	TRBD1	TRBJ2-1	ASSWGQGEIFVGSEQF
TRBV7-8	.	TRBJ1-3	ASSREGRDTIY
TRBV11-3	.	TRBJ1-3	ASSMGHDGNTIY
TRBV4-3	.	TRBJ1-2	ASSQGGTNYGYT
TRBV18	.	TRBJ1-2	ASSPYKGVDGYT
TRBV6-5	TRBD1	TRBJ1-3	ASSYKGTGGNTIY
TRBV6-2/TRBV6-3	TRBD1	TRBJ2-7	ASSDPGQGLYEQY
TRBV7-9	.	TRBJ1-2	ALPGVTANYGYT
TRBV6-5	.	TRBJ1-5	ASSYSGLTDQPQH
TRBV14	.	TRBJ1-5	ASSRQGHGQPQH
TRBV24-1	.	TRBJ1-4	ATGRGLEKLF
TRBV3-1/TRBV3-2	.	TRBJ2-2	ASSQVTRWTGELF
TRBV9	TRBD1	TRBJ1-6	ASSQNTGETSPLH
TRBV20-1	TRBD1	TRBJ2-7	SASLPRQGYYEQY
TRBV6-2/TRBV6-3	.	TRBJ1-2	ASSYQTATYGYT
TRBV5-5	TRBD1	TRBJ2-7	ASRYQGVPSYEQY
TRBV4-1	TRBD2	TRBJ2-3	ASSQDRGTSGWDTQY
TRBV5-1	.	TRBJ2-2	ASSSNNPNTGELF
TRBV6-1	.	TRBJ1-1	ASSELVQAEAF
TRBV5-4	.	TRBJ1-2	ASSLGVEGQSYT
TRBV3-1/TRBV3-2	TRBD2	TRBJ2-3	ASSQILAGTDTQY
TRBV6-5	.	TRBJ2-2	ASSSAETSTGELF
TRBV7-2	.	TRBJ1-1	ASSTRWNTEAF
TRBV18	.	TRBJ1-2	ASSPPGPSPYGYT
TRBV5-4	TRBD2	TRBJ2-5	ASSRTSFQETQY
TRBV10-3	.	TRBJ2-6	AISVGGIGSGANVLT